Following are 17 T cell receptor beta chains from one sample sequenced in a study of shared clonotypes between healthy human individuals. Repertoires were generated with immunoSEQ multiplex PCR, while TCRdb's copy carries only in-frame clones and drops some. The table records about 1.5 million clones, about 98% of them present only once. Source material: naive CD4+ T cells sorted from blood. The subset was: CD45RA+ positively selected. The receptor set was obtained from a man under 40 in good health.

The chain recombines TRBV19 with TRBJ1-1, with TRBD1 matching 10 bases. The CDR3 consists of 13 residues. Per the germline V gene, CDR1 is LNHDA and CDR2 is SQIVND (reference sequence). After removal of 5 bases from V and 6 bases from J, the junction contained 3 bases not matched to a gene. CDR3 nucleotides: TGTGCCAGTAGTGTTGGACAGGGGGCTGAAGCTTTCTTT. This sequence encodes CASSVGQGAEAFF.

CDR3 sequence: CASSFLVSTGELFF. The CDR3 DNA follows: TGTGCCAGCAGCTTCCTAGTCTCTACCGGGGAGCTGTTTTTT. The chain uses TRBV11-2 and TRBJ2-2, with unresolved D. Per the germline V gene, CDR1 is SGHAT and CDR2 is FQNNGV. This CDR3 is 14 amino acids long. V was shortened by 3 bases and J by 5 bases, with 10 bases between the two germline ends.

The rearrangement joins TRBV2 to TRBJ2-5; unclear D gene. From germline, CDR1 is SNHLY and CDR2 FYNNEI. CDR3 length: 12 residues. V lost 6 bases to trimming and J lost 5 bases, with 10 bases between them. This CDR3 reads CASRADGETQYF. For the CDR3, the DNA is TGTGCCAGCAGGGCCGACGGGGAGACCCAGTACTTC.

The chain carries TRBV6-1 and TRBJ1-5; TRBD1 aligns across 11 bases. This CDR3 spans 15 amino acids. Germline assignment: CDR1 MNHNS and CDR2 SASEGT. Losses at the gene ends were 5 bases for V and 6 bases for J; bases not matched to a gene: 6. The chain's CDR3 is CASSPGQGAIQPQHF. The DNA of the CDR3 is TGTGCCAGCAGTCCCGGACAGGGGGCTATTCAGCCCCAGCATTTT.

This chain uses TRBV29-1 with TRBJ1-2; D gene ambiguous. The CDR3 consists of 13 residues. Germline CDR1 is SQVTM and CDR2 is ANQGSEA. The V and J ends lost 0 bases and 1 base respectively, with 6 bases between them. In DNA, the CDR3 is TGCAGCGTTGAAGAAAGGGTTAACTATGGCTACACCTTC. Its translation: CSVEERVNYGYTF.

The V and J genes are TRBV19 and TRBJ1-4, with no clear D. CDR1 and CDR2 from the germline V gene are LNHDA and SQIVND (reference sequence). V was cut by 2 bases and J by 7 bases, with 8 bases left in between. This CDR3 is built from 13 residues. In DNA, the CDR3 is TGTGCCAGTAGTATACGATCATTTGAAAAACTGTTTTTT. This translates into CASSIRSFEKLFF.

The V gene is TRBV7-2, the J gene TRBJ2-2; 8 positions agree with TRBD2. Germline CDR1 reads SGHTA; CDR2 reads FQGNSA. The CDR3 loop spans 15 amino acids. The V and J ends lost 3 bases and 3 bases, in that order; junction bases with no gene match: 3. CDR3: CASSLASGYTGELFF. The CDR3 nucleotides are TGTGCCAGCAGCTTGGCTAGCGGGTACACCGGGGAGCTGTTTTTT.

On this clone: The sample has other DNA sequences that encode this CDR3 too. The rearrangement uses TRBV5-1 and TRBJ2-7; 9 nucleotides match TRBD2. Trimming at V came to 0 bases and at J to 5 bases, leaving 3 bases not matched to a gene. The germline V gene encodes CDR1 SGHRS and CDR2 YFSETQ. The CDR3 has 14 amino acids. In DNA form, the CDR3 reads TGCGCCAGCAGCTTGGTGGCTAGCGGGAACGAGCAGTACTTC. Its protein product is CASSLVASGNEQYF.

CDR3 region: CASSLRPWGLNTGELFF. In DNA form, the CDR3 reads TGCGCCAGCAGCCTCCGACCATGGGGGTTAAACACCGGGGAGCTGTTTTTT. V usage is TRBV4-3 and J usage is TRBJ2-2; TRBD1 or TRBD2 may be the D gene (5 bases each). This CDR3 has 17 residues. CDR1 is LGHNA and CDR2 is YSLEER in the germline V gene. The germline V and J ends were trimmed by 4 bases and 2 bases, with 17 bases remaining between them.

V is TRBV30 and J is TRBJ1-1, with 12 bases lining up with TRBD1. The germline V gene has CDR1 GTSNPN and CDR2 SVGIG (reference sequence). Losses at the gene ends were 7 bases for V and 1 base for J; bases not matched to a gene: 7. This CDR3 has 15 residues. CDR3 DNA: TGTGCCTTAAGGGGACAGGGGGCAAGGAACACTGAAGCTTTCTTT. Its translation is CALRGQGARNTEAFF.

V gene TRBV11-2 combines with J gene TRBJ2-1; D might be TRBD1 (5 bases). V gave up 3 bases and J gave up 0 bases, with 12 bases separating them. Germline assignment: CDR1 SGHAT and CDR2 FQNNGV. The CDR3 covers 16 residues. As DNA, the CDR3 is TGTGCCAGCAGCTTTCAGGGCCTTAGCTCCTACAATGAGCAGTTCTTC. It is translated as CASSFQGLSSYNEQFF.

V is TRBV5-1 and J is TRBJ2-1; 14 nucleotides line up with TRBD2. This CDR3 comprises 14 residues. In germline, CDR1 is SGHRS, CDR2 YFSETQ. V shed 5 bases, J shed 7 bases, and the junction held 2 bases outside the gene matches. CDR3 nucleotide sequence: TGCGCCAGCAGGGGACTAGCGGGAGAAAATGAGCAGTTCTTC. Protein sequence: CASRGLAGENEQFF. Variable domain in full (rest from reference TRBV5-1 and TRBJ2-1): KAGVTQTPRYLIKTRGQQVTLSCSPISGHRSVSWYQQTPGQGLQFLFEYFSETQRNKGNFPGRFSGRQFSNSRSEMNVSTLELGDSALYLCASRGLAGENEQFFGPGTRLTVL.

The chain joins TRBV9 to TRBJ2-7, with TRBD2 identical over 10 bases. CDR3 length equals 16 residues. V was clipped by 1 base and J by 3 bases; unmatched bases: 7. CDR1 and CDR2 from the germline V gene are SGDLS and YYNGEE. The CDR3 nucleotides are TGTGCCAGCAGCGTATCCGTCACTAGCGGGAACTACGAGCAGTACTTC. Protein sequence: CASSVSVTSGNYEQYF.

The chain couples TRBV21-1 to TRBJ2-7; the table's D call, TRBD2, has no DNA check behind it. TRBV21-1 is an annotated pseudogene. This CDR3 is built from 15 residues. CDR3 coding DNA: TGTGCCAGCAGCAAAGACGAGCGGGGTGACTACGAGCAGTACTTC. Translating gives CASSKDERGDYEQYF.

This clone appeared a single time. The rearrangement links TRBV5-1 to TRBJ2-3; no clear D. Per germline, CDR1 SGHRS and CDR2 YFSETQ. V gave up 2 bases and J gave up 0 bases, with 10 bases separating them. This CDR3 contains 15 residues. In DNA form, the CDR3 reads TGCGCCAGCAGCTTCAATGGCCACAGCACAGATACGCAGTATTTT. Translation: CASSFNGHSTDTQYF.

The chain is built from TRBV6-1 and TRBJ2-7; unclear D gene. Germline values: CDR1 MNHNS, CDR2 SASEGT. This CDR3 has 13 residues. Trimming left V 2 bases short and J 1 base short, with 6 bases between. The CDR3 DNA is TGTGCCAGCAGTGAACGGCTTTCCTACGAGCAGTACTTC. Amino acids: CASSERLSYEQYF.

Comments on this clone: Different DNA sequences within this sample yield the same CDR3. The chain uses TRBV18 and TRBJ2-5; D remains ambiguous. This CDR3 comprises 13 residues. Germline lookup yields CDR1 KGHSH and CDR2 LQKENI. Trimming shortened V by 3 bases and J by 2 bases, and 7 bases separated the two germline ends. The CDR3 loop is CASSPRGQETQYF. The CDR3 bases are TGTGCCAGCTCACCTCGCGGACAAGAGACCCAGTACTTC.